A single sample gave rise to the 26 T cell receptor beta chains below, sequenced in a study of CD8+CD57+ T cells in acquired aplastic anemia. TCR beta VDJ combinations and CDR3 sequences were profiled from genomic DNA. From the reads, TCRdb called clonotypes with MiXCR, one entry per CDR3 protein. The repertoire holds hundreds of thousands of distinct CDR3 sequences, with just under 70% as singletons. Material for sequencing was sorted CD4+, CD8+, or CD8+CD57+ T cells (not recorded which) from PBMCs. The receptors derive from a human donor in good health, serving as a control.

This chain uses TRBV14 with TRBJ1-5, with 12 positions matching TRBD2. The DNA end is a closer match to TRBJ2-3, so the J assignment may be wrong. Germline CDR1 SGHDN, CDR2 FVKESK. CDR3 length: 14 residues. CDR3 loop: CASSLLAGGNEQYF. DNA of the CDR3: TGTGCCAGCAGTCTACTAGCGGGGGGTAATGAGCAGTATTTT.

This chain connects TRBV5-1 to TRBJ2-2; TRBD2 might be the D (6 bases). The CDR3 is 16 residues long. Trimming removed 0 bases at V and 5 bases at J, with 14 bases between. Per the germline V gene, CDR1 is SGHRS and CDR2 is YFSETQ. This chain's CDR3 is CASSLDREIRTGELFF. The CDR3 bases are TGCGCCAGCAGCTTGGATCGGGAGATACGGACCGGGGAGCTGTTTTTT.

Remarks on this clonotype: The junction shows a germline mismatch at one end, possibly a read error. The chain recombines TRBV10-3 with TRBJ2-1; 8 bases align to TRBD2. The germline gives CDR1 ENHRY, CDR2 SYGVKD. This CDR3 has 15 residues. CDR3 coding DNA: TGTGCCATTAATCCACTGGCGGGGGGTAACAATGGGCAGTCCTTC. It translates to CAINPLAGGNNGQSF.

Many counts were recorded for this clonotype. The rearrangement joins TRBV30 to TRBJ2-7; D might be TRBD1 (6 bases). The CDR3 has 12 residues. The germline V and J ends were trimmed by 2 bases and 3 bases, with 8 bases remaining between them. Germline CDR1 GTSNPN, CDR2 SVGIG (reference sequence). As DNA, the CDR3 is TGTGCCTGGAGTCAACAGGGCTACGAGCAGTACTTC. Translation gives CAWSQQGYEQYF.

The CDR3 DNA is TGCAGCGCGCTGACAGCGCCGGTGGGAGAGACCCAGCATTTT. Translating gives CSALTAPVGETQHF. The rearrangement uses TRBV29-1 and TRBJ1-5; possible D gene TRBD1, 5 bases. Germline V gives CDR1 SQVTM, CDR2 ANQGSEA. Trimming pared 7 bases from V and 11 bases from J, leaving 24 bases between. This CDR3 is built from 14 residues.

The V call is TRBV5-1, the J call TRBJ2-2; TRBD2 matches 10 bases. The CDR3 has 15 amino acids. In germline, CDR1 is SGHRS, CDR2 YFSETQ. Unmatched junction bases numbered 4, after V lost 4 bases and J lost 4 bases. CDR3 in DNA: TGCGCCAGCAGCCTCCCTAGCGGGAGCACCGGGGAGCTGTTTTTT. The encoded protein is CASSLPSGSTGELFF.

The rearrangement uses TRBV15 and TRBJ2-7; perhaps TRBD2 as D (7 bases). Germline V CDR1 and CDR2: LNHNV, YYDKDF (reference sequence). The CDR3 runs 14 residues. V lost 1 base, J lost 9 bases, and 16 bases lay in between. The CDR3 nucleotides are TGTGCCACCAGCAGAGCGGGGGGCTCCTACACGCAGTACTTC. This translates into CATSRAGGSYTQYF.

Concerning this clonotype itself: Mismatch with germline at one junction end may stem from a read error. The J gene is TRBJ2-3, the V gene TRBV7-2; 7 positions agree with TRBD2. Germline V gene lookup returns CDR1 SGHTA and CDR2 FQGNSA. The length of the CDR3 is 15 residues. The CDR3 is CASSASSGFTDTQYF. The CDR3 DNA follows: TGCGCCAGCAGCGCCTCTAGCGGCTTCACAGATACGCAGTATTTT.

The J gene is TRBJ1-2, the V gene TRBV10-3, with unresolved D. Deletions cut 2 bases from V and 7 bases from J, with 14 bases between. Looked up from germline, CDR1 is ENHRY and CDR2 is SYGVKD. The CDR3 sequence is 14 residues long. CDR3 in DNA: TGTGCCATCAGTGAGCCGGACCGGAGGGCTGGCTACACCTTC. This encodes CAISEPDRRAGYTF.

In this sample, this clonotype turned up many times. This rearrangement joins TRBV7-2 to TRBJ1-1; D ambiguous. Between the trimmed V and J ends, which lost 1 base and 10 bases, there was a span of 13 bases. The CDR3 consists of 13 residues. Germline CDR1 SGHTA, CDR2 FQGNSA. The CDR3, as DNA: TGTGCCAGCAGCTTAGGGACCTACTTCGGAGCTTTCTTT. This gives the protein CASSLGTYFGAFF.

Comment on this clonotype: Since a much larger clone is just one base distant, this may be a read error. V usage is TRBV5-6 and J usage is TRBJ2-1; either TRBD1 or TRBD2 may supply D (5 bases each). V lost 5 bases, J lost 5 bases, and 26 bases lay in between. CDR3 length: 18 residues. Germline V gene sequence: CDR1 SGHDT, CDR2 YYEEEE. CDR3 sequence (DNA): TGTGCCAGCAGTTTAGTTCGGGACGGGGTTGTCGGTCACAATGAGCAGTTCTTC. Amino acid sequence: CASSLVRDGVVGHNEQFF.

The chain links TRBV6-1 to TRBJ1-2, with D hard to call. The CDR3 loop spans 12 amino acids. The V and J ends lost 11 bases and 6 bases respectively, with 16 bases between them. CDR1 is MNHNS and CDR2 is SASEGT in the germline V gene. In DNA form, the CDR3 reads TGTGCCGCGTTTCGGAACGGTGATGGCTACACCTTC. It codes for CAAFRNGDGYTF.

This clonotype appeared a few times. This chain links TRBV29-1 with TRBJ1-1; D might be TRBD1 (6 bases). Trimming cost V 7 bases and J 9 bases, with 15 bases left between them. This CDR3 is 11 amino acids long. Germline CDR1 SQVTM, CDR2 ANQGSEA. The CDR3 here is CSAEGGHKAFF. The CDR3 DNA sequence: TGCAGCGCCGAGGGGGGACACAAAGCTTTCTTT.

This clonotype was detected ten times or more. The chain employs TRBV4-1 and TRBJ1-1; D not certain. Between the trimmed V and J ends, which lost 3 bases and 5 bases, there was a span of 10 bases. Looked up from germline, CDR1 is MGHRA and CDR2 is YSYEKL. The CDR3 runs 13 residues. The CDR3: CASSHHGRTEAFF. CDR3 in DNA: TGCGCCAGCAGCCATCACGGGAGGACTGAAGCTTTCTTT.

This chain connects TRBV20-1 to TRBJ1-2, with D possibly TRBD1 on 6 matching bases. Looked up from germline, CDR1 is DFQATT and CDR2 is SNEGSKA (reference sequence). This CDR3 contains 17 residues. V gave up 1 base and J gave up 0 bases, with 18 bases separating them. This CDR3 reads CSARGYPRDKPNYGYTF. As DNA, the CDR3 is TGCAGTGCTAGAGGGTACCCCAGGGACAAACCTAACTATGGCTACACCTTC.

The chain combines TRBV9 with TRBJ1-6; TRBD1 matches 10 bases. This CDR3 has 18 amino acids. Germline CDR1 is SGDLS and CDR2 is YYNGEE. V lost 4 bases, J lost 8 bases, and 15 bases stayed unmatched. CDR3 nucleotides: TGTGCCAGCAGCCCCCGCGCCGGGACAGGGGCACTGGATTCACCCCTCCACTTT. Protein: CASSPRAGTGALDSPLHF.

The rearrangement uses TRBV12-3 or TRBV12-4 and TRBJ2-7, with 7 bases aligning to TRBD1. The DNA end is a closer match to TRBJ2-5, so the J assignment may be wrong. The CDR3 covers 14 residues. The CDR3 reads CASIKTGYQETQYF. The CDR3 region has the DNA TGTGCCAGCATAAAGACAGGGTATCAGGAGACCCAGTACTTC.

Note on this clonotype: This CDR3 fails to terminate in the conserved phenylalanine or tryptophan, so it likely reflects a read error. It is unclear where the CDR3 begins or ends on the DNA, so no DNA is shown, and the CDR3 is as TCRdb lists it. The rearrangement links TRBV10-3 to TRBJ2-3. The CDR3 spans 15 amino acids, including both terminal residues. CDR1 is ENHRY, CDR2 SYGVKD, per germline. CDR3 sequence reads: CASSYSTIITDTQCL.

To note about this clonotype: As the CDR3 is not closed by the conserved phenylalanine or tryptophan, this likely results from a read error. CDR3 residues: CASSLEAGGAFY. CDR3 DNA: TGTGCCAGCAGCTTAGAAGCAGGGGGCGCTTTCTAT. This chain joins TRBV7-8 and TRBJ1-1, with 8 bases fitting TRBD1. Per germline, CDR1 SGHVS and CDR2 FQNEAQ. CDR3 length: 12 amino acids. J gave up 11 bases and V 1 base, and 3 bases lay outside the gene matches.

V usage is TRBV13 and J usage is TRBJ1-5; D unclear. The CDR3 totals 13 residues. V lost 6 bases to trimming and J lost 4 bases, with 10 bases between them. Germline V gene lookup returns CDR1 PRHDT and CDR2 FYEKMQ (reference sequence). CDR3 region: CASRTDANQPQHF. The DNA for the CDR3 is TGTGCCAGCAGAACGGACGCAAATCAGCCCCAGCATTTT.

The chain links TRBV7-2 to TRBJ1-5, with D uncertain. CDR1 and CDR2 from the germline V gene are SGHTA and FQGNSA. Trimming shortened V by 0 bases and J by 14 bases, and 26 bases separated the two germline ends. The CDR3 is 17 amino acids. The CDR3 protein is CASSLAVASTAAYNEHF. The CDR3 coding sequence is TGTGCCAGCAGCTTAGCCGTGGCTAGTACTGCCGCGTACAATGAGCATTTT.

This clonotype was seen ten or more times. The chain is built from TRBV2 and TRBJ1-2; D unclear. CDR3 length: 12 residues. Germline-derived CDR1 and CDR2 are SNHLY and FYNNEI. V lost 4 bases to trimming and J lost 6 bases, with 9 bases between them. CDR3 residues: CASSVTGNGYTF. CDR3 in DNA: TGTGCCAGCAGTGTCACCGGCAATGGCTACACCTTC.

The sample holds one count of this clonotype. V usage is TRBV11-3 and J usage is TRBJ1-2; no clear D gene. In germline, CDR1 is SGHNT, CDR2 YENEEA. The CDR3 contains 13 residues. Trimming cost V 4 bases and J 8 bases, with 14 bases left between them. CDR3 sequence: CASSSMSGGGYTF. CDR3 in DNA: TGTGCCAGCAGCTCAATGAGCGGAGGGGGCTACACCTTC. Full variable domain (missing parts from reference TRBV11-3 and TRBJ1-2): EAGVVQSPRYKIIEKKQPVAFWCNPISGHNTLYWYLQNLGQGPELLIRYENEEAVDDSQLPKDRFSAERLKGVDSTLKIQPAELGDSAVYLCASSSMSGGGYTFGSGTRLTVV.

As regards this clonotype: The conserved phenylalanine or tryptophan is not found at the CDR3 terminus, so this likely reflects a read error. Because the CDR3's place on the DNA is in doubt, the DNA is left out and the CDR3 is given as listed by TCRdb. The J gene is TRBJ2-5, the V gene TRBV7-8. The CDR3 spans 13 residues, counting both ends. Germline V lookup: CDR1 SGHVS, CDR2 FQNEAQ. The CDR3 is CASSRRAQPTPYY.

Concerning this clonotype itself: This CDR3 fails to terminate in the conserved phenylalanine or tryptophan, so it likely reflects a read error. No DNA is shown, since the ends of the CDR3 on it are uncertain; the CDR3 is the one TCRdb lists. The gene calls are TRBV7-2 and TRBJ1-4; whether TRBD1, the table's D call, matches the DNA was not checked. CDR1 and CDR2 (germline): SGHTA, FQGNSA. Counting both end residues, the CDR3 totals 13 amino acids. The CDR3 region is CASRTGVDKKQFC.

The rearrangement uses TRBV29-1 and TRBJ2-5; 7 bases are a match to TRBD2. TRBJ2-1 explains the end of the DNA better; the J call may be wrong. The germline V gene has CDR1 SQVTM and CDR2 ANQGSEA. This CDR3 has 14 amino acids. This chain's CDR3 is CSVEPREVGNEQFF. CDR3 nucleotide sequence: TGCAGCGTTGAACCCCGGGAGGTGGGCAATGAGCAGTTCTTC.